The rows below give T cell receptor beta chains drawn from one sample of a study of blood T cells in healthy people across ages. In TCRdb, the 5' RACE reads were re-called with MiXCR into one record per CDR3 protein. The sample consists of around 1.5 million distinct CDR3 sequences, about 35% of them appearing once. Sequencing was done on a sample of blood. All receptors derive from a woman aged 25-40 years in good health. Both conserved end residues are part of each CDR3.

J gene: TRBJ2-7
V gene: TRBV7-9
CDR3 protein: CASSLAWDRGDSYEQYF

J gene: TRBJ2-7
V gene: TRBV2
CDR3 protein: CASSGPSEQYF

J gene: TRBJ2-5
V gene: TRBV7-9
CDR3 protein: CASSLAVAGGRETQYF

J gene: TRBJ2-6
V gene: TRBV30
CDR3 protein: CAWSVLAGVNGANVLTF

J gene: TRBJ2-7
V gene: TRBV2
CDR3 protein: CASSETSGRTHEQYF

J gene: TRBJ2-3
V gene: TRBV7-9
CDR3 protein: CASSSGKGGVDTQYF

J gene: TRBJ1-5
V gene: TRBV7-8
CDR3 protein: CASSLPSRGSSPRHF

J gene: TRBJ1-2
V gene: TRBV28
CDR3 protein: CASSLLGQGRIGYGYTF

J gene: TRBJ2-1
V gene: TRBV9
CDR3 protein: CASSLFGGQGLDEQFF

J gene: TRBJ1-1
V gene: TRBV20-1
CDR3 protein: CSARELNTEAFF

J gene: TRBJ1-1
V gene: TRBV29-1
CDR3 protein: CSVVRGNSGTEAFF

J gene: TRBJ2-4
V gene: TRBV7-9
CDR3 protein: CASSSNTGTAVQYF

J gene: TRBJ2-1
V gene: TRBV10-3
CDR3 protein: CAISVRDGDNEQFF

J gene: TRBJ2-1
V gene: TRBV2
CDR3 protein: CASSGGGLSSYNEQFF

J gene: TRBJ2-1
V gene: TRBV20-1
CDR3 protein: CSARDLVNLGNEQFF

J gene: TRBJ1-2
V gene: TRBV6-1
CDR3 protein: CASVSGTGTFYGYTF

J gene: TRBJ2-1
V gene: TRBV20-1
CDR3 protein: CSARALGGLMSEQFF

J gene: TRBJ2-3
V gene: TRBV7-2
CDR3 protein: CASSLSLAGGGTDTQYF

J gene: TRBJ2-1
V gene: TRBV5-1
CDR3 protein: CASSLAGSMKQFF

J gene: TRBJ2-7
V gene: TRBV27
CDR3 protein: CASSFGEHYEQYF

J gene: TRBJ2-7
V gene: TRBV27
CDR3 protein: CASSHTATYEQYF

J gene: TRBJ2-7
V gene: TRBV21-1
CDR3 protein: CASSKDAGHLSYEQYF

J gene: TRBJ2-3
V gene: TRBV9
CDR3 protein: CASSVSGGATDTQYF